Below, 26 T cell receptor beta chains from the same sample are listed, as sequenced in a study of blood T cell repertoires in COVID-19. TCRdb keeps only in-frame clones here, not all; method: immunoSEQ multiplex PCR. Of fewer than 500,000 clones detected, approximately 90% appear once; the ten largest clones hold 0.7%. Material: PBMCs or T cells enriched from blood (not recorded which). Receptors were obtained from a woman aged 18-35 years who had recovered from COVID-19.

The chain uses TRBV5-1 and TRBJ1-2, with 7 positions matching TRBD1. The CDR3 is 16 amino acids. Germline CDR1 and CDR2: SGHRS and YFSETQ. Trimming took 2 bases from V and 2 from J; bases not matched to a gene: 9. CDR3 coding DNA: TGCGCCAGCAGCTTTAACGGAGGGACAGCGAACTATGGCTACACCTTC. Encoded protein: CASSFNGGTANYGYTF.

J is TRBJ2-1 and V is TRBV19, with 12 bases matching TRBD2. CDR3 length equals 17 residues. Trimming removed 0 bases from V and 7 bases from J; junction bases left unmatched: 7. From germline, CDR1 is LNHDA and CDR2 SQIVND (reference sequence). CDR3 in amino acids: CASSIDPGLAGSNEQFF. The CDR3 region has the DNA TGTGCCAGTAGTATAGACCCAGGACTAGCGGGGTCTAATGAGCAGTTCTTC.

The chain links TRBV19 to TRBJ2-1; no clear D gene. V lost 8 bases and J 0 bases, leaving 8 bases between the germline ends. Germline V CDR1 and CDR2: LNHDA, SQIVND (reference sequence). This CDR3 contains 13 residues. The CDR3 DNA follows: TGTGCCAGTTCTCCGAGCTCCTACAATGAGCAGTTCTTC. Translation gives CASSPSSYNEQFF.

This rearrangement joins TRBV2 to TRBJ2-1; TRBD2 matches at 7 bases. This CDR3 has 15 amino acids. V lost 0 bases to trimming and J lost 5 bases; unmatched junction nucleotides: 4. Germline V CDR1 and CDR2: SNHLY, FYNNEI. This CDR3 is CASSEAPGLDNEQFF. CDR3 bases: TGTGCCAGCAGTGAAGCGCCCGGACTAGACAATGAGCAGTTCTTC. The variable domain in full, with the rest retrieved from reference TRBV2 and TRBJ2-1, is EPEVTQTPSHQVTQMGQEVILRCVPISNHLYFYWYRQILGQKVEFLVSFYNNEISEKSEIFDDQFSVERPDGSNFTLKIRSTKLEDSAMYFCASSEAPGLDNEQFFGPGTRLTVL.

This clone was seen only a few times. The rearrangement uses TRBV5-5 and TRBJ1-5; no clear D. The germline V gene has CDR1 SGHKS and CDR2 YYEKEE (reference sequence). The CDR3 covers 15 residues. Trimming removed 0 bases from V and 4 bases from J, with 11 bases in between. CDR3 coding DNA: TGTGCCAGCAGCTTGGAGGTGGCGGGGAATCAGCCCCAGCATTTT. It is translated as CASSLEVAGNQPQHF.

This clone was observed a single time. This chain uses TRBV5-1 with TRBJ2-5, with 9 bases fitting TRBD2. CDR1 SGHRS and CDR2 YFSETQ come from the germline V gene. The trim removed 0 bases at V and 2 bases at J, leaving 14 bases unmatched. The CDR3 spans 19 residues. The CDR3 coding sequence is TGCGCCAGCAGCTTGGCCGGGGCTAGCGGGGCAGTCTTTCAAGAGACCCAGTACTTC. Its protein product is CASSLAGASGAVFQETQYF.

The chain has TRBV19 and TRBJ1-5, with 7 bases matching TRBD1. With V trimmed by 5 bases and J by 5 bases, 6 bases remained unmatched. The CDR3 runs 14 residues. Germline CDR1 LNHDA, CDR2 SQIVND (reference sequence). The CDR3 is CASSPGDSYQPQHF. The CDR3 nucleotides are TGTGCCAGTAGTCCAGGGGACAGCTATCAGCCCCAGCATTTT.

V and J are TRBV18 and TRBJ1-5, with TRBD1 matching over 8 bases. CDR1 and CDR2 from the germline V gene are KGHSH and LQKENI. With 2 bases clipped from V and 9 bases from J, the junction kept 6 bases outside the gene matches. This CDR3 comprises 14 residues. The DNA for the CDR3 is TGTGCCAGCTCACCAGGGGACAGGCTATGGCCCCAGCATTTT. Translation gives CASSPGDRLWPQHF.

The CDR3 here is CASSLARTGIQYGYTF. The CDR3 bases are TGTGCCAGCAGCTTGGCCCGGACAGGGATACAATATGGCTACACCTTC. This chain links TRBV5-4 with TRBJ1-2; 8 positions agree with TRBD1. This CDR3 region has 16 residues. Germline-derived CDR1 and CDR2 are SGHNT and YYREEE (reference sequence). V gave up 0 bases and J gave up 5 bases; unmatched junction bases: 9.

The chain's CDR3 is CASSTNPRDTLSGNTIYF. The CDR3 bases are TGCGCCAGCAGCACCAACCCTAGGGACACACTCTCTGGAAACACCATATATTTT. The V call is TRBV5-1, the J call TRBJ1-3; perhaps TRBD1 as D (6 bases). The CDR3 spans 18 residues. V shed 4 bases and J shed 0 bases, with 20 bases lying between them. From germline, CDR1 is SGHRS and CDR2 YFSETQ.

This chain uses TRBV5-1 with TRBJ1-1; the D gene is possibly TRBD1 (6 bases). V was pared by 2 bases and J by 2 bases, with 13 bases between. Germline-derived CDR1 and CDR2 are SGHRS and YFSETQ. The CDR3 has 15 amino acids. The CDR3 here is CASSLGGAENTEAFF. CDR3 in DNA: TGCGCCAGCAGCTTAGGGGGAGCGGAAAACACTGAAGCTTTCTTT. Combining the CDR3 with reference TRBV5-1 and TRBJ1-1 gives the whole variable domain KAGVTQTPRYLIKTRGQQVTLSCSPISGHRSVSWYQQTPGQGLQFLFEYFSETQRNKGNFPGRFSGRQFSNSRSEMNVSTLELGDSALYLCASSLGGAENTEAFFGQGTRLTVV.

V usage is TRBV30 and J usage is TRBJ1-5; 8 bases line up with TRBD1. Trimming cost V 5 bases and J 2 bases; bases outside gene matches: 5. Germline CDR1 is GTSNPN and CDR2 is SVGIG (reference sequence). This CDR3 contains 14 residues. The CDR3 DNA reads TGTGCCTGGGACAGGGGCGAAGGCAATCAGCCCCAGCATTTT. Amino acid sequence: CAWDRGEGNQPQHF. Filled out from reference TRBV30 and TRBJ1-5, the complete variable domain reads SQTIHQWPATLVQPVGSPLSLECTVEGTSNPNLYWYRQAAGRGLQLLFYSVGIGQISSEVPQNLSASRPQDRQFILSSKKLLLSDSGFYLCAWDRGEGNQPQHFGDGTRLSIL.

This chain uses TRBV7-2 with TRBJ1-1; D perhaps matches TRBD1 (5 bases). V lost 5 bases and J lost 10, with 20 bases in between. The V gene's germline CDR1 is SGHTA and CDR2 FQGNSA. The length of the CDR3 is 14 residues. This CDR3 reads CASSPGTSLAGAFF. In nucleotides, the CDR3 is TGTGCCAGCAGCCCCGGGACTTCTCTTGCTGGAGCTTTCTTT.

The genes are TRBV7-2 and TRBJ2-5, with a tentative D call TRBD1 (5 bases). CDR3 length: 14 amino acids. V was shortened by 7 bases and J by 5 bases, with 17 bases between the two germline ends. Per the germline V gene, CDR1 is SGHTA and CDR2 is FQGNSA. CDR3 DNA sequence: TGTGCCAGCACCCCCAGCAGGGATCTCGAGACCCAGTACTTC. Translated: CASTPSRDLETQYF.

This chain connects TRBV21-1 to TRBJ2-1; TRBD2 is taken as the D call from the table, unchecked against the DNA. TRBV21-1 corresponds to a pseudogene. The CDR3 is made up of 16 amino acids. The CDR3 region is CASSKACSGGPNEQFF. CDR3 nucleotide sequence: TGTGCCAGCAGCAAAGCTTGCAGCGGGGGGCCAAATGAGCAGTTCTTC.

This clone has a single count. V usage is TRBV29-1 and J usage is TRBJ1-2; no definite D call. CDR3 length: 11 residues. V dropped 6 bases and J dropped 5 bases, with 10 bases sitting between them. Germline V gene data show CDR1 as SQVTM and CDR2 as ANQGSEA. CDR3 in amino acids: CSVGVWYGYTF. In DNA, the CDR3 is TGCAGCGTCGGGGTTTGGTATGGCTACACCTTC. Full variable domain (remainder filled in from reference TRBV29-1 and TRBJ1-2): SAVISQKPSRDICQRGTSLTIQCQVDSQVTMMFWYRQQPGQSLTLIATANQGSEATYESGFVIDKFPISRPNLTFSTLTVSNMSPEDSSIYLCSVGVWYGYTFGSGTRLTVV.

The chain carries TRBV27 and TRBJ1-6, with TRBD1 matching 7 bases. The CDR3 loop spans 17 amino acids. CDR1 MNHEY and CDR2 SMNVEV come from the germline V gene (reference sequence). Trimming at V came to 5 bases and at J to 6 bases, leaving 13 bases not matched to a gene. This CDR3 reads CASSLGTGQARNSPLHF. The CDR3 nucleotides read TGTGCCAGCAGTCTAGGGACTGGACAGGCCCGTAATTCACCCCTCCACTTT.

The gene calls are TRBV6-1 and TRBJ2-3; D is uncertain. V was clipped by 3 bases and J by 3 bases, with 13 bases between them. The CDR3 is 15 amino acids. Germline values: CDR1 MNHNS, CDR2 SASEGT. CDR3 residues: CASSEPTALTDTQYF. The CDR3 nucleotides read TGTGCCAGCAGTGAGCCCACAGCCCTTACAGATACGCAGTATTTT.

This chain links TRBV4-1 with TRBJ2-7; D is perhaps TRBD1 (5 bases). The V end lost 3 bases, the J end lost 5 bases, and 14 bases lay between the germline ends. The CDR3 consists of 14 residues. Germline V gives CDR1 MGHRA, CDR2 YSYEKL. The CDR3 spells CASSHPDRPNEQYF. The CDR3 DNA reads as TGCGCCAGCAGCCACCCCGACAGACCCAACGAGCAGTACTTC.

V and J are TRBV28 and TRBJ2-1; D is ambiguous. Trimming removed 3 bases at V and 10 bases at J, with 7 bases between. The germline gives CDR1 MDHEN, CDR2 SYDVKM. This CDR3 is built from 11 residues. CDR3 DNA sequence: TGTGCCAGCAGTTTGGGCGAAGAGCAGTTCTTC. It yields the protein CASSLGEEQFF.

The chain has TRBV6-6 and TRBJ1-5; the match to TRBD1 covers 7 bases. CDR1 and CDR2 from the germline V gene are MNHNY and SVGAGI (reference sequence). The CDR3 runs 17 residues. Losses at the gene ends were 5 bases for V and 0 bases for J; bases not matched to a gene: 10. The CDR3 loop is CASSLTLGQYSNQPQHF. CDR3 nucleotide sequence: TGTGCCAGCAGTCTGACTTTGGGACAGTATAGCAATCAGCCCCAGCATTTT.

The chain combines TRBV9 with TRBJ1-3; the match to TRBD1 covers 8 bases. Trimming took 2 bases from V and 10 from J; bases not matched to a gene: 8. The CDR3 covers 14 residues. Germline values: CDR1 SGDLS, CDR2 YYNGEE. CDR3: CASSVRGQGSTIYF. In nucleotides, the CDR3 is TGTGCCAGCAGCGTGAGAGGACAGGGATCAACCATATATTTT.

The rearrangement links TRBV13 to TRBJ1-2; 10 nucleotides line up with TRBD1. CDR3 length: 16 residues. Germline CDR1 PRHDT, CDR2 FYEKMQ (reference sequence). Trimming removed 5 bases from V and 6 bases from J; junction bases left unmatched: 12. CDR3 sequence: CASSPNRGTGDDGYTF. The CDR3 DNA reads as TGTGCCAGCAGCCCAAATCGCGGGACAGGGGACGATGGCTACACCTTC.

CDR3 DNA: TGTCTCCCGACGGACAGACCTAAAACCCTAAATCAGCCCCAGCATTTT. It codes for CLPTDRPKTLNQPQHF. The V call is TRBV7-3, the J call TRBJ1-5; possibly TRBD1 for D (6 bases). The CDR3 length is 16 residues. From germline, CDR1 is SGHTA and CDR2 FQGTGA.

This clone was counted only a few times. The chain links TRBV5-1 to TRBJ2-3; possible D gene TRBD2, 6 bases. The CDR3 sequence is 14 residues long. With 1 base removed from V and 5 bases from J, the gap between germline ends came to 11 bases. In germline, CDR1 is SGHRS, CDR2 YFSETQ. CDR3 in amino acids: CASSLSPGRDTQYF. The CDR3 region has the DNA TGCGCCAGCAGCTTGTCCCCCGGGAGAGATACGCAGTATTTT.

The chain carries TRBV29-1 and TRBJ1-2, with TRBD1 as a possible D gene (6 bases). V shed 3 bases and J shed 2 bases, with 13 bases lying between them. CDR1 and CDR2 from the germline V gene are SQVTM and ANQGSEA. The CDR3 is 14 residues long. In DNA form, the CDR3 reads TGCAGCGTTGACAGGTCAGGGGACAACTATGGCTACACCTTC. Amino acid sequence: CSVDRSGDNYGYTF.